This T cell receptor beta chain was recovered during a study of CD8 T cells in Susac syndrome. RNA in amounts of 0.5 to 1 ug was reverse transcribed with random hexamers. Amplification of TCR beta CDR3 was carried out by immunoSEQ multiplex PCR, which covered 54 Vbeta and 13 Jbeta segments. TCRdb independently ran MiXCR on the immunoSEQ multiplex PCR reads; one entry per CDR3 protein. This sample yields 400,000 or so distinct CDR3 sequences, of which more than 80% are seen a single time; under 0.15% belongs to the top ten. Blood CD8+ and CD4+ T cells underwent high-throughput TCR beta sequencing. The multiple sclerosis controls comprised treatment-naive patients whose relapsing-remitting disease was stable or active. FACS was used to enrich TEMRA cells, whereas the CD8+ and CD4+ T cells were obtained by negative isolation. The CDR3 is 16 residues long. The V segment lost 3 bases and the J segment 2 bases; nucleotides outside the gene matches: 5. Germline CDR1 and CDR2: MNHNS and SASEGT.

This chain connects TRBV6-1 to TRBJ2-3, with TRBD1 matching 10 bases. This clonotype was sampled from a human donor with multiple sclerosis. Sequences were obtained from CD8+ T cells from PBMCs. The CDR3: CASSEGQGTTTDTQYF. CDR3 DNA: TGTGCCAGCAGTGAGGGACAGGGGACCACCACAGATACGCAGTATTTT.